The 11 T cell receptor beta chains in this list originate from one sample, sequenced in a study of blood T cell repertoires in COVID-19. Data came from immunoSEQ multiplex PCR; TCRdb stores just in-frame clones and leaves some out. The table shows 400,000 or so clones, with around 89% occurring only once. The material sequenced was peripheral blood. These receptor sequences come from a woman aged 40 to 50 with COVID-19, enrolled during active disease.

The chain couples TRBV19 to TRBJ1-4; D is uncertain. V was shortened by 2 bases and J by 4 bases, with 5 bases between the two germline ends. Looked up from germline, CDR1 is LNHDA and CDR2 is SQIVND (reference sequence). The CDR3 covers 13 residues. CDR3 nucleotide sequence: TGTGCCAGTAGTATACAGGTTAATGAAAAACTGTTTTTT. Protein product: CASSIQVNEKLFF.

V gene TRBV10-3 combines with J gene TRBJ2-7, with D maybe TRBD1 (5 bases). The CDR3 has 14 residues. Deletions cut 7 bases from V and 2 bases from J, with 15 bases between. The germline CDR1 and CDR2 sequences are ENHRY and SYGVKD. This CDR3 reads CAITPRDRPYEQYF. CDR3 sequence (DNA): TGTGCCATCACCCCCCGAGACAGACCCTACGAGCAGTACTTC.

The CDR3 protein is CASRSANEKLFF. CDR3 sequence (DNA): TGTGCCAGTAGGAGCGCTAATGAAAAACTGTTTTTT. The V gene is TRBV19, the J gene TRBJ1-4, with D unclear. The ends were cut back, 6 bases at V and 3 bases at J, with 5 bases in the middle. Germline CDR1 LNHDA, CDR2 SQIVND (reference sequence). The CDR3 covers 12 residues.

CDR3 in amino acids: CASSSKTGYNSPLHF. CDR3 in DNA: TGTGCCAGTAGCAGCAAAACAGGTTATAATTCACCCCTCCACTTT. This chain links TRBV19 with TRBJ1-6; D perhaps matches TRBD1 (5 bases). Germline V gives CDR1 LNHDA, CDR2 SQIVND (reference sequence). V lost 6 bases and J 4 bases, leaving 13 bases between the germline ends. The CDR3 covers 15 residues.

V usage is TRBV19 and J usage is TRBJ1-5, with unresolved D. V was shortened by 5 bases and J by 11 bases, with 10 bases between the two germline ends. Germline V gene lookup returns CDR1 LNHDA and CDR2 SQIVND (reference sequence). The CDR3 consists of 11 residues. The CDR3 sequence is CASSGGRAQHF. The CDR3 DNA follows: TGTGCCAGTAGTGGAGGGCGGGCCCAGCATTTT.

The chain combines TRBV27 with TRBJ2-5; 13 bases match TRBD2. V shed 8 bases, J shed 5 bases, and the junction held 2 bases outside the gene matches. CDR3 length: 13 residues. CDR1 is MNHEY, CDR2 SMNVEV, per germline (reference sequence). The CDR3 DNA reads as TGTGCCAGCGGGACTAGCGGGATCGAGACCCAGTACTTC. Translated, it gives CASGTSGIETQYF.

The chain joins TRBV6-5 to TRBJ1-1; 10 bases are shared with TRBD1. CDR3 size: 15 residues. The germline CDR1 and CDR2 sequences are MNHEY and SVGAGI. V was clipped by 8 bases and J by 5 bases; unmatched bases: 11. CDR3 protein: CASGDSGTGVTEAFF. The CDR3 DNA reads TGTGCCAGCGGTGACTCCGGGACAGGGGTTACTGAAGCTTTCTTT.

This clone was recorded only once. V and J are TRBV28 and TRBJ1-3; 7 bases agree with TRBD1. V shed 5 bases and J 0 bases; nucleotides not matched to a gene: 7. The CDR3 covers 16 residues. Germline-derived CDR1 and CDR2 are MDHEN and SYDVKM. The CDR3 reads CASSPLGGYSGNTIYF. In DNA form, the CDR3 reads TGTGCCAGCAGTCCGTTAGGGGGCTACTCTGGAAACACCATATATTTT.

The J gene is TRBJ1-1, the V gene TRBV5-6; D not resolved. The CDR3 spans 15 residues. Germline CDR1 reads SGHDT; CDR2 reads YYEEEE. V was clipped by 3 bases and J by 1 base, with 13 bases between them. CDR3 in DNA: TGTGCCAGCAGCTGGGGAGAACCGCCGAACACTGAAGCTTTCTTT. As protein: CASSWGEPPNTEAFF. The whole variable domain, remainder taken from reference TRBV5-6 and TRBJ1-1, is DAGVTQSPTHLIKTRGQQVTLRCSPKSGHDTVSWYQQALGQGPQFIFQYYEEEERQRGNFPDRFSGHQFPNYSSELNVNALLLGDSALYLCASSWGEPPNTEAFFGQGTRLTVV.

The chain employs TRBV7-3 and TRBJ1-1, with D perhaps TRBD1 (5 bases). V dropped 5 bases and J dropped 10 bases, with 17 bases sitting between them. CDR3 length: 13 residues. CDR1 is SGHTA, CDR2 FQGTGA, per germline. The CDR3 here is CASSQSQGIGAFF. The CDR3 DNA sequence: TGTGCCAGCAGCCAAAGTCAGGGTATCGGAGCTTTCTTT. Looking up the rest from reference TRBV7-3 and TRBJ1-1 gives the full variable domain: GAGVSQTPSNKVTEKGKYVELRCDPISGHTALYWYRQSLGQGPEFLIYFQGTGAADDSGLPNDRFFAVRPEGSVSTLKIQRTERGDSAVYLCASSQSQGIGAFFGQGTRLTVV.

Points on this clone: The sample contains more than one DNA sequence encoding this CDR3. This chain connects TRBV30 to TRBJ1-5; 8 nucleotides match TRBD1. V gave up 3 bases and J gave up 4 bases; unmatched junction bases: 5. The CDR3 length is 14 residues. CDR1 and CDR2 (germline): GTSNPN, SVGIG (reference sequence). The DNA of the CDR3 is TGTGCCTGGAGCCCAGGACAGGGAAATCAGCCCCAGCATTTT. As protein: CAWSPGQGNQPQHF.